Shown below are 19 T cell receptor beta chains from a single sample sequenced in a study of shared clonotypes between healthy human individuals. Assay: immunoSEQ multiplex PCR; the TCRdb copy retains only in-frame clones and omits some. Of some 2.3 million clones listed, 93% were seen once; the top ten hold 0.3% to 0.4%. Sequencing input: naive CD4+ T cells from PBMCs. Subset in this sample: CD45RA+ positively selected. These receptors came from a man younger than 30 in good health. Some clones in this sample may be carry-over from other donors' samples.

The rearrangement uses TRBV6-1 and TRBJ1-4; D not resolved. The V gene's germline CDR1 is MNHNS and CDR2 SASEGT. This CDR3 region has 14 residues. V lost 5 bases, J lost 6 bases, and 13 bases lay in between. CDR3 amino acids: CASSNWQFDEKLFF. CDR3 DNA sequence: TGTGCCAGCAGTAATTGGCAGTTTGATGAAAAACTGTTTTTT.

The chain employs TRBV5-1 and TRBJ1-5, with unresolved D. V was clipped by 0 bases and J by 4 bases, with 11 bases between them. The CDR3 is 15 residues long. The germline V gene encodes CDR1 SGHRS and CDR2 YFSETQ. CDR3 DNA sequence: TGCGCCAGCAGCTTGGGGACCGAGGGTAATCAGCCCCAGCATTTT. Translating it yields CASSLGTEGNQPQHF.

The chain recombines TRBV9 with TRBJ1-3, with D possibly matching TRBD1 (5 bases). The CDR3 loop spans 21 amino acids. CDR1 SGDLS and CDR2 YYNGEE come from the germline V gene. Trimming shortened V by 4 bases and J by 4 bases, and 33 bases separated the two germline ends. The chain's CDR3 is CASSPPHEAGITKAEGNTIYF. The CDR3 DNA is TGTGCCAGCAGCCCCCCCCATGAGGCAGGGATCACGAAGGCTGAGGGAAACACCATATATTTT.

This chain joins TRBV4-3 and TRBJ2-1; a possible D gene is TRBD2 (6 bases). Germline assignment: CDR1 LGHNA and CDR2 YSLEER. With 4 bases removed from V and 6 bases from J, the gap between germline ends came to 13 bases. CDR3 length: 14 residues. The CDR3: CASSRGRDSNEQFF. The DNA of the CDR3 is TGCGCCAGCAGCCGAGGCCGGGACTCCAATGAGCAGTTCTTC.

This CDR3 reads CASSQSTGNNQPQHF. The DNA of the CDR3 is TGTGCCAGCTCACAGTCGACAGGGAATAATCAGCCCCAGCATTTT. The rearrangement links TRBV18 to TRBJ1-5; 7 bases fit TRBD1. The CDR3 spans 15 residues. V lost 4 bases, J lost 4 bases, and 7 bases stayed unmatched. CDR1 and CDR2 from the germline V gene are KGHSH and LQKENI.

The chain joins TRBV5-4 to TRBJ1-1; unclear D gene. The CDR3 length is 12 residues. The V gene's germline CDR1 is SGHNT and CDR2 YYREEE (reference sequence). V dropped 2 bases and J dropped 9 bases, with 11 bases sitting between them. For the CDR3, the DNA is TGTGCCAGCAGCTTCTTTGGGCAGCAAGCTTTCTTT. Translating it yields CASSFFGQQAFF.

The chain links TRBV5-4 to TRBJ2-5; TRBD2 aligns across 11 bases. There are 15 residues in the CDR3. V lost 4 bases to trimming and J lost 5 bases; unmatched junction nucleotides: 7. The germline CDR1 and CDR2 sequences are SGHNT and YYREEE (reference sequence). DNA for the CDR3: TGTGCCAGCAGCGACACTAGCGGGAGCATTGAGACCCAGTACTTC. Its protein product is CASSDTSGSIETQYF. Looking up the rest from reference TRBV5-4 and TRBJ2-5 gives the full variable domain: ETGVTQSPTHLIKTRGQQVTLRCSSQSGHNTVSWYQQALGQGPQFIFQYYREEENGRGNFPPRFSGLQFPNYSSELNVNALELDDSALYLCASSDTSGSIETQYFGPGTRLLVL.

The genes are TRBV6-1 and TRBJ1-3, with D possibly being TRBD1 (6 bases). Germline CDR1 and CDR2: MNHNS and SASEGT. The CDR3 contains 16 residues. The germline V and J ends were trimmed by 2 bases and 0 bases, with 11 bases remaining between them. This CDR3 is CASSEKGVYSGNTIYF. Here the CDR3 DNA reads TGTGCCAGCAGTGAAAAGGGGGTCTACTCTGGAAACACCATATATTTT.

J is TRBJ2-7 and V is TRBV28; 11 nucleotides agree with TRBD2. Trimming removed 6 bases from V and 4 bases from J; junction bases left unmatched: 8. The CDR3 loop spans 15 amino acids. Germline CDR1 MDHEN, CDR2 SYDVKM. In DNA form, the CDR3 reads TGTGCCAGCAGATCCGGGACTAGCGGAATGTACGAGCAGTACTTC. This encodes CASRSGTSGMYEQYF.

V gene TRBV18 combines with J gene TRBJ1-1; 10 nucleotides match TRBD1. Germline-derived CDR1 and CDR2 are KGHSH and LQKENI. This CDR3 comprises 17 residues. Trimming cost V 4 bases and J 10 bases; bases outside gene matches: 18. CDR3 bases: TGTGCCAGCTCACAACTTGTGGGACAGGGGACTTCGATAACAGCTTTCTTT. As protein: CASSQLVGQGTSITAFF.

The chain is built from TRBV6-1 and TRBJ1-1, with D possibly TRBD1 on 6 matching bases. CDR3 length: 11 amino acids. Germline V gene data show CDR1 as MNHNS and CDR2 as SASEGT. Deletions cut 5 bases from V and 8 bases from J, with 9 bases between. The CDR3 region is CASSRDREAFF. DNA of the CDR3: TGTGCCAGCAGTCGTGACAGGGAAGCTTTCTTT.

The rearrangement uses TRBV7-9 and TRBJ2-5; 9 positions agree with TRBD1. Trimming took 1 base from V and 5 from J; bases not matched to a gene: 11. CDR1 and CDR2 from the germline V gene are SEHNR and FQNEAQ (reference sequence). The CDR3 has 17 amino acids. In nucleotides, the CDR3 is TGTGCCAGCAGCTTAGGATGGACCGGACAGGGGCTGGAGACCCAGTACTTC. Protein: CASSLGWTGQGLETQYF.

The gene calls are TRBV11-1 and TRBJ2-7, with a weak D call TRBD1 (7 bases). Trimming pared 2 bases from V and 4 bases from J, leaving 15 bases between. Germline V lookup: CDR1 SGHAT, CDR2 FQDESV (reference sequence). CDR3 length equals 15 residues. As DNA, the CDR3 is TGTGCCAGCAGCTTAATAACAGGGGAGGTTTACGAGCAGTACTTC. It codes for CASSLITGEVYEQYF.

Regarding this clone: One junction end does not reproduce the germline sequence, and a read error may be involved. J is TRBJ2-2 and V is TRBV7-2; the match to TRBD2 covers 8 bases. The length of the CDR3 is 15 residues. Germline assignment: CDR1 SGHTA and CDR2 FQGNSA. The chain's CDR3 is CASNLAGWDTGELFF. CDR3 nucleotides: TGTGCCAGCAACTTAGCGGGATGGGACACCGGGGAGCTGTTTTTT.

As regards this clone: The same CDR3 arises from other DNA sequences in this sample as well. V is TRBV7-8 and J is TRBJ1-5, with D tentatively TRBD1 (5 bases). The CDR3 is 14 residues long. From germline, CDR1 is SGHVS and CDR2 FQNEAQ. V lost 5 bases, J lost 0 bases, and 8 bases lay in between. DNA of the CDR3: TGTGCCAGCAGCCTAGACAGTAGCAATCAGCCCCAGCATTTT. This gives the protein CASSLDSSNQPQHF.

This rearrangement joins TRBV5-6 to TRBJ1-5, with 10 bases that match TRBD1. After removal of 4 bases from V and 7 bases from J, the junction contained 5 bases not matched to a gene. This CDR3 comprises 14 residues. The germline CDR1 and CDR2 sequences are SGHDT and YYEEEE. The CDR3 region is CASSRDRGEQPQHF. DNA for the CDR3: TGTGCCAGCAGCAGGGACAGGGGAGAACAGCCCCAGCATTTT.

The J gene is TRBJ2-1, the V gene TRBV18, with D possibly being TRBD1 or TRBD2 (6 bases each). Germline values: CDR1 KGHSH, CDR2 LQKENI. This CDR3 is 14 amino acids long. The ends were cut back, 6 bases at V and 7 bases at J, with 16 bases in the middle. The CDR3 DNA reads TGTGCCAGCTCCCGACGGGGGCCGGAGAATGAGCAGTTCTTC. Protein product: CASSRRGPENEQFF.

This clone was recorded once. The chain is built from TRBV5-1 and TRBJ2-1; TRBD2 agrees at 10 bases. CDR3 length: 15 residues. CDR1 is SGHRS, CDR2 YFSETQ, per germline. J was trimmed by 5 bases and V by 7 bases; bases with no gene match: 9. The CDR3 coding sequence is TGCGCCAGCCGTAACCCGAGCGGGAGGGACAATGAGCAGTTCTTC. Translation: CASRNPSGRDNEQFF.

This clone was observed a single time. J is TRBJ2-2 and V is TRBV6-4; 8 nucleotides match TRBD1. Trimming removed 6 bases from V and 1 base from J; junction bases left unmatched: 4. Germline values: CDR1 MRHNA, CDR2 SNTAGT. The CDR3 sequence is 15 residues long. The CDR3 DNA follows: TGTGCCAGCAGAATAGGGACAGGGAACACCGGGGAGCTGTTTTTT. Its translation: CASRIGTGNTGELFF.